These T cell receptor beta chains were read from a single sample in a study of PD-L1 blockade in urothelial cancer. Profiled with immunoSEQ multiplex PCR; TCRdb holds only in-frame clones, not every one. The sample lists around 130,000 clones; around 85% were seen once. The starting material was PBMCs, obtained around atezolizumab (anti-PD-L1) treatment. The receptor set was obtained from a man in his forties or fifties with urothelial cancer. The CDR3 runs from the conserved cysteine through the conserved F or W. D genes are given only for firm matches.

TRBD2	TRBV11-2	TRBJ2-3	CASSRAGYTDTQYF
-	TRBV6-6	TRBJ1-4	CASTGGRNEKLFF
TRBD2	TRBV7-3	TRBJ2-4	CASSPTGTSGRVVLPQNIQYF
-	TRBV5-1	TRBJ2-7	CASSERRDGSYEQYF
-	TRBV28	TRBJ2-3	CASSYQDTQYF
TRBD2	TRBV7-8	TRBJ2-1	CASSSSGMVNEQFF
TRBD1	TRBV28	TRBJ2-7	CASSSEGQGSGQYF
-	TRBV7-2	TRBJ1-5	CASSQNNQPQHF
TRBD2	TRBV14	TRBJ2-3	CASSRLAADTQYF
TRBD2	TRBV27	TRBJ2-5	CASSLSVAGSQYF
TRBD1	TRBV28	TRBJ2-1	CASSPRQGTSSSSYNEQFF
-	TRBV5-4	TRBJ1-1	CASSLGVAGENTEAFF
-	TRBV30	TRBJ2-7	CAWNPGSHEQYF
TRBD1	TRBV11-2	TRBJ1-4	CASSLEQGVNEKLFF
TRBD1	TRBV28	TRBJ1-5	CASSLSGQGVSNQPQHF
TRBD2	TRBV7-3	TRBJ2-1	CASSPRTSGNNEQFF
-	TRBV28	TRBJ1-2	CASSLMAGVKTYGYTF
-	TRBV30	TRBJ1-1	CAWQGLGEAFF
TRBD1	TRBV10-3	TRBJ1-1	CAISEARAGGSTEAFF
TRBD1	TRBV5-1	TRBJ1-1	CASSSRGQGNTEAFF
-	TRBV15	TRBJ2-2	CATSRSLALTGELFF
-	TRBV11-3	TRBJ2-1	CASSLTSSYNEQFF
-	TRBV7-2	TRBJ2-7	CASSGGPSSGEQYF
-	TRBV27	TRBJ2-1	CASSPFGSSYNEQFF
TRBD2	TRBV5-6	TRBJ2-3	CASSHRLAGGPVADTQYF
-	TRBV5-1	TRBJ2-4	CASSRGAGSGDIQYF
-	TRBV13	TRBJ1-2	CASSSPRTADYGYTF
TRBD2	TRBV28	TRBJ2-2	CASSFSGGGGELFF
TRBD2	TRBV5-6	TRBJ2-1	CASSLGTSGMDEQFF
TRBD1	TRBV25-1	TRBJ2-2	CASSDHRGSTGELFF
TRBD1	TRBV7-2	TRBJ2-1	CASSSGGASYNEQFF
-	TRBV11-1	TRBJ1-6	CASSLERTGVSPLHF
-	TRBV7-9	TRBJ1-1	CASTQDRENTEAFF
TRBD2	TRBV28	TRBJ2-1	CASSLGTGTSGPYNEQFF
TRBD2	TRBV27	TRBJ2-7	CASSSLAGVYEQYF
TRBD1	TRBV28	TRBJ2-7	CASNPDRSYEQYF
TRBD2	TRBV30	TRBJ2-1	CAWSTSGKSYNEQFF
TRBD1	TRBV7-2	TRBJ2-7	CASRPRDRNFEQYF
-	TRBV2	TRBJ2-7	CASRPDTYEQYF
TRBD1	TRBV10-2	TRBJ2-7	CASGPTGGASYEQYF
TRBD1	TRBV4-1	TRBJ1-5	CASSQGRTGGAQPQHF
-	TRBV11-2	TRBJ2-2	CASSPRLDYTGELFF
-	TRBV20-1	TRBJ2-7	CSVERNYEQYF
-	TRBV4-1	TRBJ2-1	CASSQDLEGAYNEQFF
-	TRBV5-1	TRBJ2-2	CASSSGLLRGELFF
TRBD2	TRBV11-2	TRBJ2-1	CASSLGFAGVGGNEQFF
-	TRBV5-1	TRBJ2-3	CASSVDQGSDTQYF
-	TRBV7-6	TRBJ1-3	CASSLAGSVTGNTIYF
-	TRBV19	TRBJ1-5	CASRASGANQPQHF
-	TRBV7-2	TRBJ2-1	CASSLAEGYEQFF
TRBD1	TRBV25-1	TRBJ1-6	CASSGQGNFSPLHF
-	TRBV5-1	TRBJ2-7	CASSPRYLGYEQYF
TRBD1	TRBV7-8	TRBJ1-5	CASSPELDRGNQPQHF
-	TRBV5-6	TRBJ1-2	CASSLKSQGLYGYTF
-	TRBV4-2	TRBJ1-5	CASSQDLEAPGRGQPQHF
-	TRBV9	TRBJ2-1	CASSVATSGASDEQFF
-	TRBV5-1	TRBJ2-7	CASSYQGGGYEQYF